The rows below give T cell receptor beta chains drawn from one sample of a study of T cells after posttransplantation cyclophosphamide. Sequencing was performed with immunoSEQ multiplex PCR; in TCRdb, only in-frame clones are kept and a portion is missing. The repertoire yields roughly 42,000 clones, none seen only once; the top ten contain around 4.5%. The sequencing input was PBMCs. The receptors here all came from a woman between 50 and 59 years old in good health and a related stem cell transplant donor. The CDR3 runs from the conserved cysteine through the conserved F or W. A D gene is named only where the DNA matches it firmly. The size of a clone is reported for some rows only, either as once, few or many, or as a class for expanded clones.

CDR3: CASSKSFERQPSSTDTQYF; DNA: TGTGCCAGCAGCAAAAGCTTTGAGAGACAGCCCTCTAGCACAGATACGCAGTATTTT; D: -; size: many; J: TRBJ2-3; V: TRBV21-1
CDR3: CASSPDQAITEAFF; DNA: TGTGCCAGCTCACCAGACCAGGCTATAACTGAAGCTTTCTTT; D: -; size: many; J: TRBJ1-1; V: TRBV18
CDR3: CAWRTGDESYEQYF; DNA: TGTGCCTGGCGAACAGGGGATGAATCCTACGAGCAGTACTTC; D: TRBD1; size: many; J: TRBJ2-7; V: TRBV30
CDR3: CASSESTGRGEQYF; DNA: TGTGCCAGCAGTGAAAGCACAGGTCGAGGCGAGCAGTACTTC; D: -; size: many; J: TRBJ2-7; V: TRBV2
CDR3: CASRRSGSQETQYF; DNA: TGTGCCAGCAGAAGGTCAGGAAGCCAAGAGACCCAGTACTTC; D: -; size: many; J: TRBJ2-5; V: TRBV5-4
CDR3: CASSYSVPSSYNEQFF; DNA: TGTGCCAGCAGTTACTCGGTCCCTAGCTCCTACAATGAGCAGTTCTTC; D: -; size: many; J: TRBJ2-1; V: TRBV6-5
CDR3: CASSIMGGLYEQYF; DNA: TGTGCCAGTAGTATAATGGGGGGGTTGTACGAGCAGTACTTC; D: TRBD2; size: many; J: TRBJ2-7; V: TRBV19
CDR3: CASKFSGDPTDTQYF; DNA: TGTGCCAGCAAGTTTAGCGGGGACCCCACAGATACGCAGTATTTT; D: TRBD2; size: -; J: TRBJ2-3; V: TRBV2
CDR3: CASRERGQGNEKLFF; DNA: TGTGCCAGCAGGGAAAGAGGACAGGGGAATGAAAAACTGTTTTTT; D: TRBD1; size: many; J: TRBJ1-4; V: TRBV6-5
CDR3: CAWTHETAQGVGEQYF; DNA: TGTGCCTGGACCCACGAGACGGCCCAGGGTGTGGGCGAGCAGTACTTC; D: -; size: many; J: TRBJ2-7; V: TRBV30
CDR3: CASSLALGVGEKLFF; DNA: TGTGCCAGCAGCTTAGCCCTCGGGGTGGGTGAAAAACTGTTTTTT; D: -; size: many; J: TRBJ1-4; V: TRBV7-9
CDR3: CASSLWGAVHEQYF; DNA: TGTGCCAGCAGTTTATGGGGGGCCGTCCACGAGCAGTACTTC; D: -; size: many; J: TRBJ2-7; V: TRBV28
CDR3: CASSPIGGNTEAFF; DNA: TGTGCCAGCTCACCGATAGGGGGTAACACTGAAGCTTTCTTT; D: -; size: many; J: TRBJ1-1; V: TRBV18
CDR3: CASSSRRTPNEKLFF; DNA: TGTGCCAGCAGCTCCCGGAGAACACCTAATGAAAAACTGTTTTTT; D: -; size: many; J: TRBJ1-4; V: TRBV11-2
CDR3: CASSPQGLEAFF; DNA: TGTGCCAGCAGCCCGCAGGGTCTTGAAGCTTTCTTT; D: -; size: -; J: TRBJ1-1; V: TRBV7-2
CDR3: CASSLAGAGDVEETQYF; DNA: TGTGCCAGCAGTTTAGCGGGGGCAGGAGATGTCGAGGAGACCCAGTACTTC; D: -; size: -; J: TRBJ2-5; V: TRBV28
CDR3: CSVVAGVDEAFF; DNA: TGCAGCGTGGTCGCAGGGGTTGATGAAGCTTTCTTT; D: -; size: many; J: TRBJ1-1; V: TRBV29-1